These T cell receptor beta chains were read from a single sample in a study of post-analysis software for immune sequencing data. TCRdb reanalysed the PCR reads using MiXCR and keeps one entry per CDR3 protein. Here the sample spans about 770,000 distinct CDR3 sequences, 40% to 55% being singletons. The sample consisted of blood. These receptors all stem from a girl aged 10 to 17 with multiple sclerosis. Each CDR3 is given with its conserved first and last residue. Fields, in order: CDR3 length, V gene, clone size, J gene, D gene, CDR3 protein, CDR3 DNA. D genes are given only for firm matches. The size of a clone is reported for some rows only, either as once, few or many, or as a class for expanded clones.

13	TRBV29-1	many	TRBJ2-1	TRBD1	CSVGTGGYNEQFF	TGCAGCGTTGGGACAGGGGGCTACAATGAGCAGTTCTTC
15	TRBV20-1	once	TRBJ1-1	.	CSARAPSQGNTEAFF	TGCAGTGCTAGAGCTCCCTCACAGGGAAATACTGAGGCTTTCTTT
14	TRBV15	.	TRBJ2-3	.	CATSRDYSADTQYF	TGTGCCACCAGCAGGGATTACTCCGCGGATACGCAGTATTTT
15	TRBV20-1	few	TRBJ1-1	.	CSASLSSAADTEAFF	TGCAGTGCTAGCCTGTCCTCGGCGGCGGACACTGAAGCTTTCTTT
15	TRBV6-2/TRBV6-3	.	TRBJ2-3	.	CASSYAGQVGDTQYF	TGTGCCAGCAGTTACGCCGGGCAAGTAGGAGATACGCAGTATTTT
13	TRBV24-1	.	TRBJ2-1	.	CATSDLRQNEQFF	TGTGCCACCAGTGATTTGCGGCAGAATGAGCAGTTCTTC
13	TRBV10-3	many	TRBJ2-4	.	CAISESDRNIQYF	TGTGCCATCAGTGAGTCGGACAGAAACATTCAGTACTTC
15	TRBV10-3	few	TRBJ2-3	TRBD2	CAISVTSGRVDTQYF	TGTGCCATCAGCGTGACTAGCGGGAGGGTTGATACGCAGTATTTT
19	TRBV4-2	few	TRBJ2-1	TRBD2	CASSGQRGGPGLLGNEQFF	TGTGCCAGCAGCGGACAACGGGGGGGGCCGGGACTATTGGGCAATGAGCAGTTCTTC
15	TRBV20-1	.	TRBJ2-3	.	CSARDVRTSTDTQYF	TGCAGTGCTAGAGATGTTAGGACTAGCACAGATACGCAGTATTTT
14	TRBV6-2/TRBV6-3	once	TRBJ2-7	TRBD1	CATGSTGHSYEQYF	TGTGCCACCGGGTCGACAGGGCATTCCTACGAGCAGTACTTC
15	TRBV7-2	.	TRBJ2-3	TRBD2	CASSLASGRRDAQYF	TGTGCCAGCAGCTTGGCTAGCGGGAGGAGAGATGCGCAGTATTTT
15	TRBV5-6	few	TRBJ2-3	.	CASSSGQLYTDTQYF	TGTGCCAGCAGTTCCGGGCAACTCTACACAGATACGCAGTATTTT
14	TRBV12-3/TRBV12-4	few	TRBJ2-7	.	CASSFSIVIHEQYF	TGTGCCAGCAGTTTTTCAATCGTGATCCACGAGCAGTACTTC
15	TRBV20-1	.	TRBJ2-1	.	CSAEPLAQSYNEQFF	TGCAGTGCAGAGCCTCTAGCGCAGTCCTACAATGAGCAGTTCTTC
13	TRBV7-9	many	TRBJ1-1	.	CASSLTGNTEAFF	TGTGCCAGCAGTTTGACAGGGAACACTGAAGCTTTCTTT
18	TRBV3-1	.	TRBJ2-5	TRBD2	CASSQDPSGSHLKETQYF	TGTGCCAGCAGCCAAGATCCCAGCGGGAGTCACTTGAAAGAGACCCAGTACTTC
14	TRBV29-1	.	TRBJ2-5	TRBD1	CSAILQGDGETQYF	TGCAGCGCCATCCTACAGGGGGATGGGGAGACCCAGTACTTC
17	TRBV11-2	few	TRBJ2-3	TRBD2	CASSPGTSGSFTDTQYF	TGTGCCAGCAGCCCCGGGACTAGCGGGAGTTTCACAGATACGCAGTATTTT
11	TRBV20-1	.	TRBJ1-2	.	CSAAGSHGYTF	TGCAGTGCCGCCGGGTCTCATGGCTACACCTTC
16	TRBV7-2	.	TRBJ2-3	.	CASSLGLLAETDTQYF	TGTGCCAGCAGCTTAGGACTCCTCGCGGAAACAGATACGCAGTATTTT
12	TRBV6-2/TRBV6-3	.	TRBJ2-5	.	CASSPLPETQYF	TGTGCCAGCAGTCCCCTCCCCGAGACCCAGTACTTC
17	TRBV2	.	TRBJ1-5	TRBD1	CASRNPRTGDCNQPQHF	TGTGCCAGCAGGAATCCTAGGACAGGGGATTGCAATCAGCCCCAGCATTTT
15	TRBV6-5	.	TRBJ2-5	TRBD2	CASSYSVLAGETQYF	TGTGCCAGCAGTTACTCGGTGTTAGCGGGAGAGACCCAGTACTTC
15	TRBV2	.	TRBJ1-3	TRBD1	CASRTGNVAGNTIYF	TGTGCCAGCAGGACAGGGAACGTTGCAGGAAACACCATATATTTT
17	TRBV7-9	.	TRBJ2-6	.	CASSSGLGLAGANVLTF	TGTGCCAGCAGCTCCGGCCTGGGGCTGGCTGGGGCCAACGTCCTGACTTTC
17	TRBV7-2	.	TRBJ2-7	.	CASSPHSRDSRPYEQYF	TGTGCCAGCAGCCCTCACTCCCGGGACTCGCGACCCTACGAGCAGTACTTC
14	TRBV4-1	.	TRBJ1-2	.	CAGSQDSVNYGYTF	TGCGCCGGCAGCCAAGATTCCGTGAACTATGGCTACACCTTC
12	TRBV5-1	.	TRBJ2-7	.	CASSLYMDEQYF	TGCGCCAGCAGCTTGTACATGGACGAGCAGTACTTC
17	TRBV12-3/TRBV12-4	.	TRBJ2-1	.	CASTPSHGGITYNEQFF	TGTGCCAGCACCCCTTCACATGGGGGAATAACCTACAATGAGCAGTTCTTC
17	TRBV29-1	few	TRBJ1-6	.	CSVEGKSGPRYNSPLHF	TGCAGCGTTGAAGGGAAGTCGGGACCGAGATATAATTCACCCCTCCACTTT
15	TRBV12-3/TRBV12-4	many	TRBJ2-3	.	CASSEERASTDTQYF	TGTGCCAGCAGTGAGGAGCGGGCCAGCACAGATACGCAGTATTTT
15	TRBV7-6	.	TRBJ2-7	.	CASSEYTGIPYEQYF	TGTGCCAGCAGCGAATATACCGGGATTCCCTACGAGCAGTACTTC
16	TRBV6-5	.	TRBJ2-3	TRBD2	CASSYGASGTTDTQYF	TGTGCCAGCAGTTACGGAGCTAGCGGAACCACAGATACGCAGTATTTT
13	TRBV29-1	.	TRBJ2-1	.	CSVESRLYNEQFF	TGCAGCGTTGAGTCCAGGCTCTACAATGAGCAGTTCTTC
11	TRBV20-1	.	TRBJ2-1	TRBD2	CSADLAGEQFF	TGCAGTGCAGATCTAGCGGGAGAGCAGTTCTTC
13	TRBV29-1	few	TRBJ2-1	.	CSVEDRGGGEQFF	TGCAGCGTTGAAGATCGAGGCGGCGGTGAGCAGTTCTTC
15	TRBV29-1	few	TRBJ2-1	.	CSVDGPEGPYNEQFF	TGCAGCGTTGATGGCCCCGAGGGCCCCTACAATGAGCAGTTCTTC
16	TRBV13	.	TRBJ2-7	.	CASSLGGRAYSYEQYF	TGTGCCAGCAGCTTAGGAGGCAGGGCCTACTCCTACGAGCAGTACTTC
15	TRBV9	.	TRBJ2-7	TRBD1	CASSAGDRGTYEQYF	TGTGCCAGCAGCGCCGGGGACAGGGGGACCTACGAGCAGTACTTC
13	TRBV15	.	TRBJ2-1	.	CATSSGKFNEQFF	TGTGCCACCAGCAGCGGGAAATTCAATGAGCAGTTCTTC
12	TRBV20-1	.	TRBJ2-1	.	CSAEPTYNEQFF	TGCAGTGCGGAGCCCACTTACAATGAGCAGTTCTTC
15	TRBV20-1	.	TRBJ2-7	TRBD2	CSARPPGGSRYEQYF	TGCAGTGCTAGGCCCCCGGGCGGGAGTCGGTACGAGCAGTACTTC
11	TRBV12-3/TRBV12-4	many	TRBJ2-1	.	CASSLGYEQFF	TGTGCCAGCAGCTTGGGGTATGAGCAGTTCTTC
10	TRBV7-2	.	TRBJ2-3	.	CASSFTTQYF	TGTGCCAGCAGCTTTACAACGCAGTATTTT
12	TRBV12-5	.	TRBJ2-1	.	CASSWTLNEQFF	TGTGCTAGTTCGTGGACATTGAATGAGCAGTTCTTC
14	TRBV13	.	TRBJ1-1	.	CASSFGKSDSEAFF	TGTGCCAGCAGCTTTGGGAAGTCGGATTCTGAAGCTTTCTTT
15	TRBV2	.	TRBJ2-3	.	CASSVDQRSTDTQYF	TGTGCCAGCAGCGTGGACCAGAGAAGCACAGATACGCAGTATTTT